Reported below is one TCR beta chain. Its cognate antigen is unknown. This sample is drawn from a study of CD8 T cells in Susac syndrome. The CDR3 totals 14 residues. V was trimmed by 5 bases and J by 5 bases, leaving 14 bases between them. CDR1 SGHRS and CDR2 YFSETQ come from the germline V gene. Random hexamers served to reverse transcribe roughly 0.5 to 1 ug RNA. The authors amplified TCR beta CDR3 across 54 Vbeta and 13 Jbeta using immunoSEQ multiplex PCR. TCRdb ran MiXCR on the immunoSEQ multiplex PCR reads and lists one entry per CDR3 protein. The sample holds approximately 150,000 distinct CDR3 sequences, roughly nine tenths seen once. In blood CD8+ and CD4+ T cells, TCR beta underwent sequencing. General study results and limits: The study acknowledged a relatively small number of individuals in its TCR sequencing and HLA analysis.

The sequencing input was CD4+ T cells from PBMCs. The V call is TRBV5-1, the J call TRBJ2-1; the D gene is possibly TRBD2 (5 bases). The clonotype comes from a human donor in good health. CDR3 residues: CASRLTGENNEQFF. As DNA, the CDR3 is TGCGCCAGCAGATTAACCGGGGAAAACAATGAGCAGTTCTTC.